The 22 T cell receptor beta chains below come from one sample, sequenced in a study of blood T cell repertoires in COVID-19. Profiling relied on immunoSEQ multiplex PCR, and the TCRdb table lists in-frame clones only, not all of them. The sample has roughly 51,000 clones; approximately 91% are singletons. The sequencing sample was made of peripheral blood. All receptors derive from a woman aged 55-69 years with active or convalescent COVID-19.

This chain uses TRBV4-1 with TRBJ2-7, with TRBD1 matching over 7 bases. The junction had 6 bases not matched to a gene; V was cut back by 4 bases and J by 3 bases. The CDR3 contains 14 residues. The germline V gene has CDR1 MGHRA and CDR2 YSYEKL. Here the CDR3 reads CASSLPGQIYEQYF. The CDR3 DNA sequence: TGCGCCAGCAGCCTTCCGGGACAGATCTACGAGCAGTACTTC.

This rearrangement joins TRBV2 to TRBJ1-6, with TRBD1 identical over 9 bases. Per the germline V gene, CDR1 is SNHLY and CDR2 is FYNNEI. Trimming removed 3 bases from V and 9 bases from J; junction bases left unmatched: 6. The CDR3 is 15 residues long. The CDR3 sequence: CASSEAPGQGSPLHF. As DNA, the CDR3 is TGTGCCAGCAGTGAGGCCCCGGGACAGGGTTCACCCCTCCACTTT.

This clone appeared once. This chain joins TRBV6-5 and TRBJ2-1; D call uncertain. The germline V gene encodes CDR1 MNHEY and CDR2 SVGAGI. V lost 6 bases, J lost 4 bases, and 16 bases lay in between. The CDR3 has 15 amino acids. The CDR3 protein is CASRATLTTYNEQFF. In nucleotides, the CDR3 is TGTGCCAGCAGAGCGACTCTGACGACTTACAATGAGCAGTTCTTC.

The chain employs TRBV12-3 or TRBV12-4 and TRBJ1-4; the match to TRBD1 covers 7 bases. V was pared by 3 bases and J by 17 bases, with 6 bases of the junction left unmatched. The CDR3 has 11 amino acids. In DNA form, the CDR3 reads TGTGCCAGCAGTTTGTTGGACAGGAAATTTTTT. It yields the protein CASSLLDRKFF.

The J gene is TRBJ1-4, the V gene TRBV27; no reliable D call. The CDR3 is made up of 14 amino acids. Trimming removed 3 bases from V and 4 bases from J, with 9 bases in between. Per germline, CDR1 MNHEY and CDR2 SMNVEV (reference sequence). CDR3 in DNA: TGTGCCAGCAGTTTGGCGGCCCATAATGAAAAACTGTTTTTT. Translated, it gives CASSLAAHNEKLFF.

The chain has TRBV18 and TRBJ2-1; TRBD2 aligns across 8 bases. The V gene's germline CDR1 is KGHSH and CDR2 LQKENI. CDR3 length: 15 amino acids. J was trimmed by 7 bases and V by 3 bases; bases with no gene match: 8. The CDR3 nucleotides are TGTGCCAGCTCACCTTGGGCGGGGGGCACTAATGAGCAGTTCTTC. Residues: CASSPWAGGTNEQFF.

The chain links TRBV2 to TRBJ1-5; 11 nucleotides agree with TRBD1. The CDR3 is 15 residues long. Germline trimming cut 5 bases from V and 3 bases from J; bases unmatched to any gene: 3. In germline, CDR1 is SNHLY, CDR2 FYNNEI. The CDR3 sequence: CASSSGQGANQPQHF. In DNA form, the CDR3 reads TGTGCCAGCAGTTCAGGACAGGGGGCCAATCAGCCCCAGCATTTT.

This clone was observed once. The chain employs TRBV25-1 and TRBJ2-3; TRBD2 agrees at 11 bases. The germline V gene encodes CDR1 MGHDK and CDR2 SYGVNS. The CDR3 sequence is 15 residues long. Losses at the gene ends were 5 bases for V and 1 base for J; bases not matched to a gene: 2. The CDR3 here is CASSSLAGGTDTQYF. Here the CDR3 DNA reads TGTGCCAGCAGTTCACTAGCGGGGGGCACAGATACGCAGTATTTT.

The chain couples TRBV28 to TRBJ2-7; a possible D gene is TRBD1 (6 bases). The V end was cut by 4 bases, the J end by 1 base, with 14 bases between. CDR1 is MDHEN, CDR2 SYDVKM, per germline. There are 15 residues in the CDR3. The chain's CDR3 is CASSSPGDASYEQYF. The CDR3 DNA reads TGTGCCAGCAGTTCCCCAGGGGATGCTTCCTACGAGCAGTACTTC.

This clone has a single count. This chain connects TRBV25-1 to TRBJ2-3; 11 nucleotides match TRBD2. Germline CDR1 reads MGHDK; CDR2 reads SYGVNS. The trim removed 7 bases at V and 1 base at J, leaving 4 bases unmatched. The CDR3 extends over 15 amino acids. The CDR3 DNA sequence: TGTGCCAGCACCCAACTAGCGGGGGGCACAGATACGCAGTATTTT. It codes for CASTQLAGGTDTQYF.

The CDR3 sequence is CASSRGPEQFF. DNA of the CDR3: TGTGCCAGCAGCAGAGGGCCTGAGCAGTTCTTC. V gene TRBV7-3 combines with J gene TRBJ2-1; TRBD2 is a possible D gene (5 bases). Germline CDR1 is SGHTA and CDR2 is FQGTGA. The length of the CDR3 is 11 residues. Trimming stripped 5 bases from V and 9 bases from J, with 8 bases between.

The rearrangement joins TRBV10-3 to TRBJ2-7; TRBD2 might be the D (6 bases). The CDR3 length is 14 residues. Per germline, CDR1 ENHRY and CDR2 SYGVKD. Trimming stripped 3 bases from V and 1 base from J, with 10 bases between. The CDR3 DNA is TGTGCCATCAGTGAACGGGGGAGGTCCTACGAGCAGTACTTC. This translates into CAISERGRSYEQYF.

This chain joins TRBV24-1 and TRBJ2-7, with TRBD1 as a possible D gene (5 bases). V was cut by 6 bases and J by 2 bases, with 7 bases left in between. The V gene's germline CDR1 is KGHDR and CDR2 SFDVKD. The CDR3 is 12 amino acids. CDR3 amino acids: CATSTGPYEQYF. The CDR3 DNA reads TGTGCCACCAGTACAGGCCCCTACGAGCAGTACTTC.

This clone was found once. The chain combines TRBV9 with TRBJ2-5; 7 nucleotides agree with TRBD1. The junction had 7 bases not matched to a gene; V was cut back by 0 bases and J by 5 bases. Germline assignment: CDR1 SGDLS and CDR2 YYNGEE. There are 15 residues in the CDR3. The CDR3 sequence is CASSVVEGARETQYF. The CDR3 DNA reads as TGTGCCAGCAGCGTAGTAGAGGGGGCCCGGGAGACCCAGTACTTC.

This clone appeared once. J is TRBJ1-6 and V is TRBV3-1 (or the pseudogene TRBV3-2); D gene uncertain. The V gene's germline CDR1 is LGHDT and CDR2 YNNKEL (reference sequence). Trimming pared 0 bases from V and 5 bases from J, leaving 17 bases between. The CDR3 has 18 residues. CDR3 DNA sequence: TGTGCCAGCAGCCAAGATCTCCCGGCGGAAGGAAATAATTCACCCCTCCACTTT. Its translation: CASSQDLPAEGNNSPLHF.

The gene calls are TRBV28 and TRBJ2-2; TRBD2 aligns across 9 bases. The CDR3 sequence is 15 residues long. The germline CDR1 and CDR2 sequences are MDHEN and SYDVKM. The trim removed 3 bases at V and 3 bases at J, leaving 2 bases unmatched. CDR3 protein: CASSFWTSDTGELFF. CDR3 nucleotide sequence: TGTGCCAGCAGTTTTTGGACTAGCGACACCGGGGAGCTGTTTTTT.

J is TRBJ2-3 and V is TRBV3-1 (or the pseudogene TRBV3-2), with a tentative D call TRBD2 (5 bases). This CDR3 has 15 residues. Trimming removed 1 base at V and 1 base at J, with 9 bases between. CDR1 is LGHDT, CDR2 YNNKEL, per germline (reference sequence). CDR3 sequence: CASSQGTYRTDTQYF. In DNA, the CDR3 is TGTGCCAGCAGCCAAGGGACTTACCGCACAGATACGCAGTATTTT.

This clone appeared a single time. The chain combines TRBV11-2 with TRBJ2-5, with a tentative D call TRBD1 (6 bases). Trimming stripped 3 bases from V and 1 base from J, with 6 bases between. CDR3 length: 13 residues. The germline V gene has CDR1 SGHAT and CDR2 FQNNGV. The CDR3: CASSLDSQETQYF. In DNA, the CDR3 is TGTGCCAGCAGCTTGGACAGCCAAGAGACCCAGTACTTC. The full variable domain, its missing parts supplied by reference TRBV11-2 and TRBJ2-5, is EAGVAQSPRYKIIEKRQSVAFWCNPISGHATLYWYQQILGQGPKLLIQFQNNGVVDDSQLPKDRFSAERLKGVDSTLKIQPAKLEDSAVYLCASSLDSQETQYFGPGTRLLVL.

This clone was detected only once. The chain is built from TRBV5-6 and TRBJ2-7, with a possible D match to TRBD2 (6 bases). Germline V CDR1 and CDR2: SGHDT, YYEEEE. V was shortened by 4 bases and J by 3 bases, with 17 bases between the two germline ends. The CDR3 length is 15 residues. This chain's CDR3 is CASSPPSAAFYEQYF. The CDR3 DNA sequence: TGTGCCAGCAGCCCCCCTAGCGCCGCCTTCTACGAGCAGTACTTC.

This sequence joins TRBV11-2 and TRBJ2-1; tentative D call: TRBD1 (5 bases). The CDR3 contains 11 residues. Trimming shortened V by 4 bases and J by 15 bases, and 13 bases separated the two germline ends. In germline, CDR1 is SGHAT, CDR2 FQNNGV. The CDR3 region is CASSSGPVPFF. For the CDR3, the DNA is TGTGCCAGCAGCTCAGGGCCCGTCCCGTTCTTC.

The chain employs TRBV19 and TRBJ2-2; D is possibly TRBD1 (7 bases). The CDR3 is 17 amino acids. V lost 7 bases and J 2 bases, leaving 20 bases between the germline ends. Germline CDR1 reads LNHDA; CDR2 reads SQIVND (reference sequence). The CDR3 DNA sequence: TGTGCCAGTACCTCTCGTGGAGGGGGCTTCAACACCGGGGAGCTGTTTTTT. Translating it yields CASTSRGGGFNTGELFF.

This clone was seen a handful of times. For the CDR3, the DNA is TGTGCCAGCAGCTTAAACTTAGGCACAGATACGCAGTATTTT. This gives the protein CASSLNLGTDTQYF. The chain carries TRBV11-3 and TRBJ2-3; D ambiguous. CDR3 length equals 14 residues. Trimming took 2 bases from V and 1 from J, leaving 7 bases between them. From germline, CDR1 is SGHNT and CDR2 YENEEA.